The T cell receptor beta chain described here comes from a study of cytomegalovirus exposure and HLA in healthy donors. General study findings and limits: The study flagged about 150 TCR beta chains as cytomegalovirus-associated. Among donors in an Asian-associated ancestry cluster, a later analysis reportedly found fewer N-insertions than the approximately 700-donor mean.

This clone was detected only a few times. Its matching antigen is unknown. Researchers ran the PCR with 60 Vbeta and 13 Jbeta primers. The table came from immunoSEQ multiplex PCR; TCRdb's copy has only in-frame clones and leaves some out. The repertoire includes over 100,000 clones, about 79% of them detected once, and about 2% sits in the top ten. This clonotype was sampled from a female donor in good health and CMV-seropositive. The sample comprised PBMCs.

The CDR3 protein is CASSVHSTGELFF. CDR3 DNA sequence: TGTGCCAGCAGTGTTCACAGCACCGGGGAGCTGTTTTTT. This sequence joins TRBV6-4 and TRBJ2-2; D gene ambiguous. This CDR3 contains 13 residues. Trimming removed 4 bases at V and 4 bases at J, with 7 bases between. CDR1 is MRHNA and CDR2 is SNTAGT in the germline V gene.